The entry below describes one TCR beta chain. Method: immunoSEQ multiplex PCR; TCRdb's copy keeps in-frame clones and lacks some. Of fewer than 40,000 clones listed, about nine tenths were seen once; the top ten hold about 12%. This specimen belongs to a study of T cell changes during pregnancy in multiple sclerosis. Per germline, CDR1 MNHEY and CDR2 SMNVEV (reference sequence). The CDR3 extends over 12 amino acids. V lost 4 bases to trimming and J lost 10 bases, with 11 bases between them. This chain links TRBV27 with TRBJ2-1; TRBD2 is a possible D gene (6 bases). The source is a female donor with multiple sclerosis, enrolled in a pregnancy study. The sequencing used CD8+ T cells from peripheral blood mononuclear cells, collected after pregnancy. CDR3 residues: CASSSPRGEQFF. The CDR3 DNA sequence: TGTGCCAGCAGTTCCCCCCGGGGGGAGCAGTTCTTC.